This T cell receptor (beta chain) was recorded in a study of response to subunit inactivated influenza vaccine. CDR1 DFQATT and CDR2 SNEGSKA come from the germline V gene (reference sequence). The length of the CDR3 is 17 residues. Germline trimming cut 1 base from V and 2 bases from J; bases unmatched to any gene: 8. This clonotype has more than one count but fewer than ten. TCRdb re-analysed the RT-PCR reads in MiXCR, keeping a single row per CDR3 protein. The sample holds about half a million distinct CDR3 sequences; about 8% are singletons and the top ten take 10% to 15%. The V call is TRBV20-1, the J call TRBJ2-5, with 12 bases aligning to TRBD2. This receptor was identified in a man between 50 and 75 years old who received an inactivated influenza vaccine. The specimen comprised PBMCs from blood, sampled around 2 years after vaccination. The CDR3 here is CSARARTSGALQETQYF. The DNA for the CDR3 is TGCAGTGCTAGAGCTCGGACTAGCGGGGCTTTACAAGAGACCCAGTACTTC.